This entry features one T cell receptor (beta chain) sequence. The antigen remains undetermined. The CDR3 length is 18 residues. V was clipped by 5 bases and J by 1 base, with 24 bases between them. In germline, CDR1 is MDHEN, CDR2 SYDVKM. This sample is part of a study of cytomegalovirus exposure and HLA in healthy donors. Study results and caveats: In a later analysis, donors in an Asian-associated ancestry cluster reportedly had fewer N-insertions in productive TCRs than the cohort mean. Follow-up analysis found HLA locus-dependent TCR association rates, highest for DRB1 and lowest for HLA-C.

In the PCR, 60 Vbeta and 13 Jbeta primers were used. The assay was immunoSEQ multiplex PCR, and TCRdb's table has in-frame clones only and misses some. The profile shows more than 150,000 clones, over 65% of them singletons. The TCR was taken from a woman aged 45-65 years in good health and CMV-seropositive. Sequencing was performed on PBMCs. The chain joins TRBV28 to TRBJ2-7; tentative D call: TRBD1 (6 bases). The CDR3 region is CASSAYDRSRDPSYEQYF. CDR3 coding DNA: TGTGCCAGCAGTGCCTATGACAGGTCAAGAGACCCTTCCTACGAGCAGTACTTC.